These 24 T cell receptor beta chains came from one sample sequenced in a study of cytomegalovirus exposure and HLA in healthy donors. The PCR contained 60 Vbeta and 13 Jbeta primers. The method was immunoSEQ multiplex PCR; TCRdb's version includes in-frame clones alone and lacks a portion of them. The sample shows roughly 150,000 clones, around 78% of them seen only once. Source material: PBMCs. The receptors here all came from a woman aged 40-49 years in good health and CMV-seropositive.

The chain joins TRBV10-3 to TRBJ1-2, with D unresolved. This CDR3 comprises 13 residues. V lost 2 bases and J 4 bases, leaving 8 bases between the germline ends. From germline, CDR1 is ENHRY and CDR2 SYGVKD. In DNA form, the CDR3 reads TGTGCCATCAGTGAGGAGGCGATCTATGGCTACACCTTC. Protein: CAISEEAIYGYTF.

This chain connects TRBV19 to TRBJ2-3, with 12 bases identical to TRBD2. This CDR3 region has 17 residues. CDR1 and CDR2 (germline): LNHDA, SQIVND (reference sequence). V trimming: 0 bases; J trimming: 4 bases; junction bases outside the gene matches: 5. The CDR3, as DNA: TGTGCCAGTAGTATAGACCTAGCGGGGGGGCCCGCAGATACGCAGTATTTT. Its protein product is CASSIDLAGGPADTQYF. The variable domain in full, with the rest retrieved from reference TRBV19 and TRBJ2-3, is DGGITQSPKYLFRKEGQNVTLSCEQNLNHDAMYWYRQDPGQGLRLIYYSQIVNDFQKGDIAEGYSVSREKKESFPLTVTSAQKNPTAFYLCASSIDLAGGPADTQYFGPGTRLTVL.

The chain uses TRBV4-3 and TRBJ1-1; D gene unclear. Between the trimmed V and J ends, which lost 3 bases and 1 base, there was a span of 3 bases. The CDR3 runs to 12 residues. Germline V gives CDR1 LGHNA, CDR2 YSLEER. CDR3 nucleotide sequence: TGCGCCAGCAGCCACGGGAACACTGAAGCTTTCTTT. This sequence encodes CASSHGNTEAFF.

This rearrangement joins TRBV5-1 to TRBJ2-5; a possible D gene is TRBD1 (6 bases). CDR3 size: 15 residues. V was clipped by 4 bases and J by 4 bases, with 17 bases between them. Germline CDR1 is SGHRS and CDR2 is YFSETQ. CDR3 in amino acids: CASSPWTAAGETQYF. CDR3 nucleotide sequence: TGCGCCAGCAGCCCCTGGACAGCTGCCGGAGAGACCCAGTACTTC.

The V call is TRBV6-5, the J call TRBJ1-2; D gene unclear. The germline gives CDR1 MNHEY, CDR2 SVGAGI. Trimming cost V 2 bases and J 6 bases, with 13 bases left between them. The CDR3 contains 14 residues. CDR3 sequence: CASSYLSPRNGYTF. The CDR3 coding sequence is TGTGCCAGCAGTTACCTGTCCCCCAGGAATGGCTACACCTTC.

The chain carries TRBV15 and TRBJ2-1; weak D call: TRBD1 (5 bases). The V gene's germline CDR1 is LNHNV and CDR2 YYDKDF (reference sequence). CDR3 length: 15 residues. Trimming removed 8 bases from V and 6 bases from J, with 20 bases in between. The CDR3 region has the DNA TGTGCCACCTCCACTGAGACAGACACCTCCAATGAGCAGTTCTTC. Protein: CATSTETDTSNEQFF.

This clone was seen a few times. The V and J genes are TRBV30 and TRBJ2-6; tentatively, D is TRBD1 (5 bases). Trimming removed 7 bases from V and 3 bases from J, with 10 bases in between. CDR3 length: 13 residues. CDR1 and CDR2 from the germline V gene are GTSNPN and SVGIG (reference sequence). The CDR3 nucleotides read TGTGCCTCAGGGTTTGGTGGGGCCAACGTCCTGACTTTC. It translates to CASGFGGANVLTF.

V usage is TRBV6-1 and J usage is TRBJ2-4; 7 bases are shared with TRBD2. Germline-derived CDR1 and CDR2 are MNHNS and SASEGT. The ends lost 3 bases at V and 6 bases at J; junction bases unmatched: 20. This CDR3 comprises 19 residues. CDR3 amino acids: CASSDQPGGGQAQRNIQYF. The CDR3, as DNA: TGTGCCAGCAGTGATCAACCCGGGGGAGGGCAGGCCCAACGAAACATTCAGTACTTC.

CDR3 residues: CASSEVPGASGNTIYF. The CDR3, as DNA: TGTGCCAGCAGTGAAGTCCCAGGCGCCTCTGGAAACACCATATATTTT. The chain employs TRBV6-1 and TRBJ1-3; D ambiguous. V was shortened by 1 base and J by 0 bases, with 10 bases between the two germline ends. This CDR3 spans 16 amino acids. Germline V lookup: CDR1 MNHNS, CDR2 SASEGT.

The CDR3 coding sequence is TGTGCCAGCAGAAGACAGGCCGATAGCAATCAGCCCCAGCATTTT. It yields the protein CASRRQADSNQPQHF. The chain joins TRBV6-1 to TRBJ1-5, with TRBD1 as a possible D gene (6 bases). The CDR3 contains 15 residues. The germline V gene encodes CDR1 MNHNS and CDR2 SASEGT. Trimming left V 6 bases short and J 0 bases short, with 12 bases between.

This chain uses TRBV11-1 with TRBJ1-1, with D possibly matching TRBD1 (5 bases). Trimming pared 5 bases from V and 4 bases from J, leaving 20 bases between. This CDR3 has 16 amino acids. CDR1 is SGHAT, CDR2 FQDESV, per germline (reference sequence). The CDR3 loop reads CASSPRPRGGGTEAFF. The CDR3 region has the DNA TGTGCCAGCAGCCCCCGTCCTCGCGGGGGAGGCACTGAAGCTTTCTTT.

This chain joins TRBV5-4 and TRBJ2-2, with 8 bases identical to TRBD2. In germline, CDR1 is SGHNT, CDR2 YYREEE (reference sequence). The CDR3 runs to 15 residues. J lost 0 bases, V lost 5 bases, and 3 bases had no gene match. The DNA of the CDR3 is TGTGCCAGCAGGAGCGGGGGCGCGAACACCGGGGAGCTGTTTTTT. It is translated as CASRSGGANTGELFF.

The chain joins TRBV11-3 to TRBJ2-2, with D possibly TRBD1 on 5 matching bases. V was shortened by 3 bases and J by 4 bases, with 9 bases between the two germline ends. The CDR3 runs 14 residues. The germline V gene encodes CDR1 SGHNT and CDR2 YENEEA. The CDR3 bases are TGTGCCAGCAGCTTGGGGCCGGGCACCGGGGAGCTGTTTTTT. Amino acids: CASSLGPGTGELFF.

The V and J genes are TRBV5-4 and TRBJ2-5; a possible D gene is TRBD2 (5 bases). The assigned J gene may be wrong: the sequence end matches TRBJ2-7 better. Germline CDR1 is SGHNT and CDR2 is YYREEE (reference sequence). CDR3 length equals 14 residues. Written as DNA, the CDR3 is TGTGCCAGCAGCTTAGACGGTCCGGGGAACGAGCAGTACTTC. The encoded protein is CASSLDGPGNEQYF.

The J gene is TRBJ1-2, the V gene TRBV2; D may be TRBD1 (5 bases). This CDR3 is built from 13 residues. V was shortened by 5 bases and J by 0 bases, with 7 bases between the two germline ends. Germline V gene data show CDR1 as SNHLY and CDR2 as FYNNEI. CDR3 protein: CASSQGTNYGYTF. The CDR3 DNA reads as TGTGCCAGCAGTCAGGGTACTAACTATGGCTACACCTTC.

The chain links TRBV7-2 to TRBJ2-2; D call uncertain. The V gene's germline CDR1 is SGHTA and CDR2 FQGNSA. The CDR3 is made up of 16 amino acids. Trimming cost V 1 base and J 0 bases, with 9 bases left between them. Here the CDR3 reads CASSLVQKTNTGELFF. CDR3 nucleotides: TGTGCCAGCAGCTTAGTTCAGAAAACGAACACCGGGGAGCTGTTTTTT. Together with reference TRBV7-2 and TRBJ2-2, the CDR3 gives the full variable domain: GAGVSQSPSNKVTEKGKDVELRCDPISGHTALYWYRQSLGQGLEFLIYFQGNSAPDKSGLPSDRFSAERTGGSVSTLTIQRTQQEDSAVYLCASSLVQKTNTGELFFGEGSRLTVL.

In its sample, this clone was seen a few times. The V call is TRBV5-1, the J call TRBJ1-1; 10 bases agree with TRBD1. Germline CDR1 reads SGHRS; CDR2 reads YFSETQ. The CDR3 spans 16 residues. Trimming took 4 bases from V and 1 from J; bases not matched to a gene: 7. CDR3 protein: CASSRGQGGRNTEAFF. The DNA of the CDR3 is TGCGCCAGCAGCAGAGGACAGGGGGGACGGAACACTGAAGCTTTCTTT.

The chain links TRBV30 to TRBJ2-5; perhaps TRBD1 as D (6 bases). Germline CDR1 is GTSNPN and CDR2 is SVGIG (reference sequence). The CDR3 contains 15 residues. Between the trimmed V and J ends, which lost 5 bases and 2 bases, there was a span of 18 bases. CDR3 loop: CAWASGQGRQETQYF. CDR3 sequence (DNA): TGTGCCTGGGCGTCAGGCCAGGGGAGACAAGAGACCCAGTACTTC. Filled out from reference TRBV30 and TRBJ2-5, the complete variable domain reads SQTIHQWPATLVQPVGSPLSLECTVEGTSNPNLYWYRQAAGRGLQLLFYSVGIGQISSEVPQNLSASRPQDRQFILSSKKLLLSDSGFYLCAWASGQGRQETQYFGPGTRLLVL.

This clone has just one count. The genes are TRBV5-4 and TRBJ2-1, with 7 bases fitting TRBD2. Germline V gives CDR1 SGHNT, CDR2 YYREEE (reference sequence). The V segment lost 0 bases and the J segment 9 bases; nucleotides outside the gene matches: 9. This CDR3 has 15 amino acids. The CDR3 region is CASSLGGWTRSEQFF. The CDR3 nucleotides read TGTGCCAGCAGCTTGGGGGGTTGGACTAGGAGTGAGCAGTTCTTC.

The CDR3 DNA sequence: TGTGCCAGCAGTTTGCGGGGGACTAGCGGGTACAATGAGCAGTTCTTC. Protein: CASSLRGTSGYNEQFF. The chain links TRBV6-5 to TRBJ2-1; 12 nucleotides line up with TRBD2. Per germline, CDR1 MNHEY and CDR2 SVGAGI. With V trimmed by 4 bases and J by 4 bases, 5 bases remained unmatched. The CDR3 totals 16 residues.

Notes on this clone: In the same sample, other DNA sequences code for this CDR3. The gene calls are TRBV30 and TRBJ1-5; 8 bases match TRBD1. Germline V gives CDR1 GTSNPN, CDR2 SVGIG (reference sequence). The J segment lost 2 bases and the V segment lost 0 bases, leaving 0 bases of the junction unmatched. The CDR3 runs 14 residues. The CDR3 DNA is TGTGCCTGGAGTGTACAGGGGGGCAATCAGCCCCAGCATTTT. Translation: CAWSVQGGNQPQHF.

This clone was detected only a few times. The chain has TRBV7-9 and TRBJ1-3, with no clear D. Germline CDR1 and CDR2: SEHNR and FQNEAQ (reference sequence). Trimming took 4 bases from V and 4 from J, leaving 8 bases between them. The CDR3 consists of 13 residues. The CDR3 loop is CASSSSGGNTIYF. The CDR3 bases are TGTGCCAGCAGCTCCAGTGGCGGAAACACCATATATTTT. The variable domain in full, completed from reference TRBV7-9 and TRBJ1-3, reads DTGVSQNPRHKITKRGQNVTFRCDPISEHNRLYWYRQTLGQGPEFLTYFQNEAQLEKSRLLSDRFSAERPKGSFSTLEIQRTEQGDSAMYLCASSSSGGNTIYFGEGSWLTVV.

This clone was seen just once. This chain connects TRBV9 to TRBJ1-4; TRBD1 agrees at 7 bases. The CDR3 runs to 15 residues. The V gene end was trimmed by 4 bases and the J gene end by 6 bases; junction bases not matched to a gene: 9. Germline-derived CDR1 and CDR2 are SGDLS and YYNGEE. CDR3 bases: TGTGCCAGCAGCCTACGGGACAGCCCAGATGAAAAACTGTTTTTT. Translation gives CASSLRDSPDEKLFF.

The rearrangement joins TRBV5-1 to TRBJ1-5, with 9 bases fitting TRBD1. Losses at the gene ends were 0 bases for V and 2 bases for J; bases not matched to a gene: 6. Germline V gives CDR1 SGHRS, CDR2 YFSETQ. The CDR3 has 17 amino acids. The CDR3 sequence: CASSLGDGDRGNQPQHF. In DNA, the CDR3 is TGCGCCAGCAGCTTGGGGGATGGGGACAGGGGCAATCAGCCCCAGCATTTT. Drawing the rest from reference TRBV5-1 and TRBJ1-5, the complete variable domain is KAGVTQTPRYLIKTRGQQVTLSCSPISGHRSVSWYQQTPGQGLQFLFEYFSETQRNKGNFPGRFSGRQFSNSRSEMNVSTLELGDSALYLCASSLGDGDRGNQPQHFGDGTRLSIL.